This is a list of T cell receptor beta chains from one sample in a study of cytomegalovirus exposure and HLA in healthy donors. Sequencing used immunoSEQ multiplex PCR; TCRdb keeps in-frame clones, though not all of them. The sample consists of about 200,000 clones, less than 85% of them appearing once. The specimen was PBMCs. These receptors were obtained from a girl aged 5 to 17 in good health and CMV-seropositive. CDR3s include the opening cysteine and the closing phenylalanine or tryptophan. Fields, in order: J gene, V gene, clone size, D gene, CDR3 DNA, CDR3 protein. The D gene is left open where the match is weak. Size is omitted from some rows. Given values are once, few, many or a class for expanded clones.

TRBJ2-3	TRBV29-1	-	TRBD2	TGCAGCGCCCGGACTAGCGGGGGCACAGATACGCAGTATTTT	CSARTSGGTDTQYF
TRBJ1-2	TRBV11-2	-	-	TGTGCCAGCAGCCCCCATTGGGGGGGCAACTATGGCTACACCTTC	CASSPHWGGNYGYTF
TRBJ1-1	TRBV7-6	-	-	TGTGCCAGCAGCCCCGAGGAGAGGGCTGAAGCTTTCTTT	CASSPEERAEAFF
TRBJ1-1	TRBV29-1	-	-	TGCAGCGTTGAAGATCTTCCCAGGGTAACCACTGAAGCTTTCTTT	CSVEDLPRVTTEAFF
TRBJ2-3	TRBV5-1	-	TRBD1	TGCGCCAGCAGCTTGCAATTTGGACAGGGGTCTGATACGCAGTATTTT	CASSLQFGQGSDTQYF
TRBJ2-5	TRBV19	-	TRBD1	TGTGCCAGTAGTGTACCGGGACAGGGGCAAGAGACCCAGTACTTC	CASSVPGQGQETQYF
TRBJ1-1	TRBV15	-	-	TGTGCCACCGCGCTCTTAAGGAGCACTGAAGCTTTCTTT	CATALLRSTEAFF
TRBJ2-7	TRBV10-3	-	TRBD2	TGTGCCATCAGTGAGGGCGGGGGGCTCTACGAGCAGTACTTC	CAISEGGGLYEQYF
TRBJ1-1	TRBV10-3	-	-	TGTGCCATCAGTGAGGGGCAGGGCCACACTGAAGCTTTCTTT	CAISEGQGHTEAFF
TRBJ2-4	TRBV27	once	-	TGTGCCAGCAGTCGGTCGGGGAAAAACATTCAGTACTTC	CASSRSGKNIQYF
TRBJ2-7	TRBV11-2	-	-	TGTGCCAGCAGCTTAGGGCGGGGCTCTTACGAGCAGTACTTC	CASSLGRGSYEQYF
TRBJ2-3	TRBV7-2	-	TRBD2	TGTGCCAGCAGCCCCGGGACTAGTTCAGATACGCAGTATTTT	CASSPGTSSDTQYF
TRBJ2-3	TRBV2	-	-	TGTGCCAGCAGTGTCGCAGATACGCAGTATTTT	CASSVADTQYF
TRBJ2-7	TRBV7-8	-	-	TGTGCCAGCAGCTTAGCGTCCAGTTCCTACGAGCAGTACTTC	CASSLASSSYEQYF
TRBJ2-2	TRBV5-4	-	-	TGTGCCAGCAGCCCAGTATCTGCCCGGAACACCGGGGAGCTGTTTTTT	CASSPVSARNTGELFF